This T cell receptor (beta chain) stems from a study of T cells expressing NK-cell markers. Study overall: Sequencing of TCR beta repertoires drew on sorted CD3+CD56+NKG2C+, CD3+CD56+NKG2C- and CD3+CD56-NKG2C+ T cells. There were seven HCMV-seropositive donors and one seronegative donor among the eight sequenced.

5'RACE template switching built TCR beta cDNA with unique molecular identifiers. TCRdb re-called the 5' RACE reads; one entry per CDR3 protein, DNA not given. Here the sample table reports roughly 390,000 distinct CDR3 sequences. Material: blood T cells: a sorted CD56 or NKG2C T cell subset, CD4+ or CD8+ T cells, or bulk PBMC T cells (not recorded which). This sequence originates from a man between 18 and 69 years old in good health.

This CDR3 reads CASSSSGGMRFF. The chain recombines TRBV12-3 or TRBV12-4 with TRBJ2-1; TCRdb returns TRBD1, unconfirmable since there is no DNA. The CDR3 covers 12 residues.